This is a list of T cell receptor beta chains from one sample in a study of blood T cell repertoires in COVID-19. Clones were read by immunoSEQ multiplex PCR, and TCRdb kept only the in-frame ones, dropping some. The table includes a few hundred thousand clones, 75% to 85% detected once. The sequenced sample consisted of peripheral blood. The source is a woman in her forties or fifties with acute or convalescent COVID-19. The CDR3 runs from the conserved cysteine through the conserved F or W. The D gene is left open where the match is weak. Only part of the rows carry a size: once, few, many, or a class if the clone is expanded.

>TRBD2|once|TRBJ2-2|TRBV20-1
CSASGRGDLTGELFF
TGCAGCGCTAGTGGGCGGGGGGACCTCACCGGGGAGCTGTTTTTT
>-|few|TRBJ1-6|TRBV4-3
CASSQDIRDNSPLHF
TGCGCCAGCAGCCAAGACATTCGAGATAATTCACCCCTCCACTTT
>-|-|TRBJ2-2|TRBV7-2
CASSPRSRQANTGELFF
TGTGCCAGCAGCCCCCGTTCGAGACAGGCGAACACCGGGGAGCTGTTTTTT
>-|-|TRBJ1-2|TRBV6-2/TRBV6-3
CASSYSKGGGNTF
TGTGCCAGCAGTTACTCGAAGGGTGGAGGGAATACCTTC
>TRBD1|-|TRBJ1-2|TRBV3-1/TRBV3-2
CASSRSSGGSYGYTF
TGTGCCAGCAGCCGATCCTCAGGGGGTTCCTATGGCTACACCTTC
>-|-|TRBJ2-7|TRBV5-4
CASSLGQSYEQYF
TGTGCCAGCAGCTTGGGCCAGTCCTACGAGCAGTACTTC
>-|-|TRBJ2-3|TRBV5-1
CASTEGVADTQYF
TGCGCCAGCACCGAAGGGGTAGCAGATACGCAGTATTTT
>TRBD2|-|TRBJ2-3|TRBV7-9
CASSPGTSGGTDTQYF
TGTGCCAGCAGCCCGGGGACTAGCGGGGGGACAGATACGCAGTATTTT
>-|-|TRBJ2-7|TRBV6-4
CATGGWEQYF
TGTGCCACAGGTGGTTGGGAGCAGTACTTC
>-|-|TRBJ1-4|TRBV6-5
CASSYSQGTNEKLFF
TGTGCCAGCAGTTACTCTCAGGGGACTAATGAAAAACTGTTTTTT
>-|-|TRBJ1-1|TRBV30
CAWSVRFRGITEAFF
TGTGCCTGGAGTGTAAGGTTTCGGGGAATCACTGAAGCTTTCTTT
>-|-|TRBJ1-2|TRBV5-1
CASSLEQNYGYTF
TGCGCCAGCAGCTTGGAACAGAACTATGGCTACACCTTC
>-|-|TRBJ2-3|TRBV7-9
CASSLAGGDTQYF
TGTGCCAGCAGCTTAGCCGGCGGGGATACGCAGTATTTT
>TRBD2|-|TRBJ2-1|TRBV2
CASSEASSGEQFF
TGTGCCAGCAGTGAAGCCTCTAGCGGTGAGCAGTTCTTC
>-|-|TRBJ2-5|TRBV7-2
CASSLQPYVGTQYF
TGTGCCAGCAGCCTACAGCCCTATGTGGGGACCCAGTACTTC
>-|-|TRBJ2-7|TRBV6-5
CASIRDIREQYF
TGTGCCAGCATCCGGGACATAAGGGAGCAGTACTTC
>TRBD2|few|TRBJ2-3|TRBV7-2
CASSLAEPGLAGADTQYF
TGTGCCAGCAGCTTAGCCGAACCGGGACTAGCGGGGGCAGATACGCAGTATTTT
>TRBD2|-|TRBJ2-1|TRBV4-1
CASRRTSGHNEQFF
TGCGCCAGCAGACGGACTAGCGGACACAATGAGCAGTTCTTC
>-|-|TRBJ1-3|TRBV3-1/TRBV3-2
CASSGGGGTIYF
TGTGCCAGCAGCGGCGGGGGGGGCACCATATATTTT
>-|-|TRBJ2-2|TRBV7-3
CASSFSQGYTGELFF
TGTGCCAGCAGCTTCAGCCAGGGGTACACCGGGGAGCTGTTTTTT
>-|-|TRBJ1-1|TRBV30
CAWSGTENTEAFF
TGTGCCTGGAGTGGGACAGAGAACACTGAAGCTTTCTTT
>-|-|TRBJ2-5|TRBV29-1
CSAGAWQGETQYF
TGCAGCGCCGGAGCTTGGCAGGGAGAGACCCAGTACTTC